Each of the 6 T cell receptor beta chains below was sequenced from the same sample in a study of blood T cell repertoires in COVID-19. Method: immunoSEQ multiplex PCR; TCRdb's copy keeps in-frame clones and lacks some. This table has 95,000 to 150,000 clones, 84% appearing once. Sequenced sample: PBMCs or T cells enriched from blood (not recorded which). Every receptor here comes from a woman in her 30s who had recovered from COVID-19.

The genes are TRBV7-9 and TRBJ2-1; the match to TRBD2 covers 11 bases. J gave up 0 bases and V 5 bases, and 6 bases lay outside the gene matches. Germline-derived CDR1 and CDR2 are SEHNR and FQNEAQ (reference sequence). This CDR3 comprises 17 residues. The CDR3 spells CASSPWTSGSSYNEQFF. In DNA, the CDR3 is TGTGCCAGCAGCCCCTGGACTAGCGGGTCCTCCTACAATGAGCAGTTCTTC. Looking up the rest from reference TRBV7-9 and TRBJ2-1 gives the full variable domain: DTGVSQNPRHKITKRGQNVTFRCDPISEHNRLYWYRQTLGQGPEFLTYFQNEAQLEKSRLLSDRFSAERPKGSFSTLEIQRTEQGDSAMYLCASSPWTSGSSYNEQFFGPGTRLTVL.

The rearrangement uses TRBV2 and TRBJ1-4, with a tentative D call TRBD1 (5 bases). The CDR3 totals 14 residues. Germline assignment: CDR1 SNHLY and CDR2 FYNNEI. The V end lost 6 bases, the J end lost 0 bases, and 8 bases lay between the germline ends. The CDR3 sequence: CASRDTSTNEKLFF. DNA of the CDR3: TGTGCCAGCAGGGACACTTCAACTAATGAAAAACTGTTTTTT.

The chain is built from TRBV5-4 and TRBJ1-3; the match to TRBD1 covers 7 bases. From germline, CDR1 is SGHNT and CDR2 YYREEE (reference sequence). The CDR3 spans 15 residues. Trimming at V came to 4 bases and at J to 0 bases, leaving 4 bases not matched to a gene. The CDR3: CASSTTGRSGNTIYF. The CDR3, as DNA: TGTGCCAGCAGCACGACAGGGCGCTCTGGAAACACCATATATTTT.

This chain connects TRBV19 to TRBJ2-1; D possibly corresponds to TRBD1 (6 bases). Trimming left V 9 bases short and J 0 bases short, with 12 bases between. Germline values: CDR1 LNHDA, CDR2 SQIVND (reference sequence). The CDR3 is made up of 14 amino acids. CDR3 protein: CASADRSSYNEQFF. The CDR3 region has the DNA TGTGCCAGCGCTGACAGGAGCTCCTACAATGAGCAGTTCTTC.

The V call is TRBV28, the J call TRBJ2-1, with D perhaps matching TRBD2 (6 bases). The CDR3 length is 15 residues. The V end was cut by 7 bases, the J end by 5 bases, with 18 bases between. Germline CDR1 is MDHEN and CDR2 is SYDVKM. CDR3 protein: CASTAAGTPDNEQFF. In nucleotides, the CDR3 is TGTGCCAGCACCGCCGCAGGGACTCCCGACAATGAGCAGTTCTTC.

This sequence joins TRBV4-2 and TRBJ1-4, with D possibly TRBD1 on 6 matching bases. V was shortened by 4 bases and J by 5 bases, with 14 bases between the two germline ends. The CDR3 loop spans 15 amino acids. Germline-derived CDR1 and CDR2 are LGHNA and YNFKEQ. The CDR3 protein is CASSPGTGSNEKLFF. Here the CDR3 DNA reads TGTGCCAGCAGCCCGGGAACAGGGTCGAATGAAAAACTGTTTTTT.